These 32 T cell receptor beta chains originate from one sample sequenced in a study of neoadjuvant nivolumab and ipilimumab in lung cancer. Libraries were prepared by immunoSEQ multiplex PCR; TCRdb keeps only in-frame clonotypes and omits some of them. The data show approximately 6,300 clones, with around three fifths seen just once and more than 12% held by the top ten. The sequences come from tumor tissue, collected after neoadjuvant nivolumab, alone or with ipilimumab, at or shortly before surgery. The receptor set was obtained from an adult with non-small cell lung cancer.

This rearrangement joins TRBV19 to TRBJ1-1; 8 nucleotides line up with TRBD1. There are 15 residues in the CDR3. Germline V gene lookup returns CDR1 LNHDA and CDR2 SQIVND (reference sequence). Trimming removed 6 bases from V and 6 bases from J; junction bases left unmatched: 12. The CDR3 loop is CASRDGQGLRAEAFF. The CDR3 DNA reads as TGTGCCAGTAGGGACGGACAGGGCTTGAGGGCTGAAGCTTTCTTT.

The rearrangement uses TRBV5-5 and TRBJ2-7; no reliable D call. The germline V gene encodes CDR1 SGHKS and CDR2 YYEKEE (reference sequence). The CDR3 contains 13 residues. Trimming took off 2 bases at V and 4 bases at J, with 10 bases between the two ends. The CDR3 sequence is CASSLEREYEQYF. For the CDR3, the DNA is TGTGCCAGCAGCTTAGAAAGGGAATACGAGCAGTACTTC.

This chain links TRBV4-1 with TRBJ2-5; no definite D call. The CDR3 extends over 11 amino acids. Trimming took off 4 bases at V and 1 base at J, with 1 base between the two ends. The germline V gene has CDR1 MGHRA and CDR2 YSYEKL. CDR3 region: CASSRQETQYF. For the CDR3, the DNA is TGCGCCAGCAGCCGCCAAGAGACCCAGTACTTC.

The V gene is TRBV28, the J gene TRBJ2-2; D not resolved. From germline, CDR1 is MDHEN and CDR2 SYDVKM. The CDR3 covers 15 residues. V was shortened by 3 bases and J by 2 bases, with 10 bases between the two germline ends. The CDR3 nucleotides are TGTGCCAGCAGTTTCTCCAGACACAACACCGGGGAGCTGTTTTTT. This gives the protein CASSFSRHNTGELFF.

This chain uses TRBV29-1 with TRBJ1-2, with 7 bases fitting TRBD1. CDR1 SQVTM and CDR2 ANQGSEA come from the germline V gene. V shed 6 bases and J 1 base; nucleotides not matched to a gene: 2. This CDR3 spans 12 amino acids. The CDR3: CSVRDSNYGYTF. The DNA for the CDR3 is TGCAGCGTAAGGGACAGTAACTATGGCTACACCTTC.

By share, this clone ranks as medium-sized (0.01 to 0.1%). This chain joins TRBV28 and TRBJ1-1, with D hard to call. Deletions cut 6 bases from V and 8 bases from J, with 13 bases between. The CDR3 consists of 12 residues. CDR1 MDHEN and CDR2 SYDVKM come from the germline V gene. The CDR3 here is CASSSPYLEAFF. Written as DNA, the CDR3 is TGTGCCAGCAGCAGCCCCTACCTAGAAGCTTTCTTT.

The chain has TRBV5-6 and TRBJ2-1, with D maybe TRBD2 (5 bases). Trimming left V 4 bases short and J 8 bases short, with 10 bases between. Looked up from germline, CDR1 is SGHDT and CDR2 is YYEEEE. This CDR3 region has 12 residues. CDR3 sequence reads: CASSRVRDEQFF. The CDR3 DNA reads TGTGCCAGCAGCCGAGTGAGGGATGAGCAGTTCTTC.

The rearrangement links TRBV9 to TRBJ2-1; perhaps TRBD1 as D (6 bases). The germline V gene has CDR1 SGDLS and CDR2 YYNGEE. The ends were cut back, 3 bases at V and 5 bases at J, with 15 bases in the middle. The CDR3 is 15 residues long. CDR3 nucleotide sequence: TGTGCCAGCAGCGCCCGAGGGACATCCAACAATGAGCAGTTCTTC. This sequence encodes CASSARGTSNNEQFF.

Concerning this clone: The junction shows a germline mismatch at one end, possibly a read error. The rearrangement links TRBV28 to TRBJ1-2; D is uncertain. The germline V gene encodes CDR1 MDHEN and CDR2 SYDVKM. This CDR3 has 14 residues. The CDR3 region has the DNA TGTGCCAGCAGTTTATGGTTTCGGGCAGGTCCGGGATTCTTC. This encodes CASSLWFRAGPGFF.

The V call is TRBV18, the J call TRBJ1-2, with 11 bases that match TRBD1. Unmatched junction bases numbered 12, after V lost 2 bases and J lost 4 bases. Germline values: CDR1 KGHSH, CDR2 LQKENI. The CDR3 sequence is 18 residues long. CDR3 nucleotides: TGTGCCAGCTCACCATTACCGGGACAGGGGGAGAGAGGCTATGGCTACACCTTC. Its protein product is CASSPLPGQGERGYGYTF.

There are a few counts of this clone. The genes are TRBV7-9 and TRBJ2-1; D is perhaps TRBD1 (5 bases). This CDR3 comprises 16 residues. Trimming removed 5 bases at V and 3 bases at J, with 17 bases between. Germline V CDR1 and CDR2: SEHNR, FQNEAQ (reference sequence). The CDR3: CASSPRWGGNYNEQFF. In DNA form, the CDR3 reads TGTGCCAGCAGCCCCCGCTGGGGCGGAAACTACAATGAGCAGTTCTTC.

The gene calls are TRBV5-1 and TRBJ2-3; 10 bases fit TRBD1. Germline CDR1 and CDR2: SGHRS and YFSETQ. The CDR3 sequence is 15 residues long. J gave up 4 bases and V 2 bases, and 4 bases lay outside the gene matches. This chain's CDR3 is CASSLRQGASDTQYF. CDR3 DNA sequence: TGCGCCAGCAGCTTAAGACAGGGGGCGTCAGATACGCAGTATTTT.

The gene calls are TRBV7-2 and TRBJ2-7; TRBD1 aligns across 8 bases. The trim removed 5 bases at V and 2 bases at J, leaving 8 bases unmatched. CDR1 and CDR2 (germline): SGHTA, FQGNSA. The CDR3 runs 15 residues. CDR3 in DNA: TGTGCCAGCAGCCTTGGACAGGGCAGAACCTACGAGCAGTACTTC. Translating it yields CASSLGQGRTYEQYF.

CDR3 coding DNA: TGTGCCAGTAGTCCCCTAGCGGGAGTTCAGTACTTC. Its translation: CASSPLAGVQYF. The chain uses TRBV28 and TRBJ2-4, with 10 bases lining up with TRBD2. The ends lost 9 bases at V and 11 bases at J; junction bases unmatched: 7. Per the germline V gene, CDR1 is MDHEN and CDR2 is SYDVKM. The CDR3 loop spans 12 amino acids.

This clone was recorded once. The V call is TRBV7-9, the J call TRBJ2-2; 8 bases are a match to TRBD2. V gave up 4 bases and J gave up 7 bases; unmatched junction bases: 5. This CDR3 spans 14 amino acids. Germline V gene lookup returns CDR1 SEHNR and CDR2 FQNEAQ (reference sequence). CDR3 sequence: CASSSAGVSGELFF. Here the CDR3 DNA reads TGTGCCAGCAGCTCAGCGGGAGTCAGCGGGGAGCTGTTTTTT.

This chain joins TRBV11-2 and TRBJ2-7, with D possibly matching TRBD2 (6 bases). This CDR3 has 13 residues. Trimming stripped 4 bases from V and 6 bases from J, with 13 bases between. The germline V gene has CDR1 SGHAT and CDR2 FQNNGV. The CDR3 DNA sequence: TGTGCCAGCAGCTCTAACTTGGGGGGCGAGCAGTACTTC. It encodes CASSSNLGGEQYF.

This clone is categorized as large. The rearrangement links TRBV30 to TRBJ1-2; the D gene is possibly TRBD1 (6 bases). The CDR3 covers 11 residues. Germline CDR1 is GTSNPN and CDR2 is SVGIG (reference sequence). The V end was cut by 5 bases, the J end by 6 bases, with 10 bases between. The CDR3 sequence is CAWEGGDGYTF. The CDR3 DNA follows: TGTGCCTGGGAAGGGGGGGATGGCTACACCTTC.

The chain recombines TRBV5-1 with TRBJ2-1, with TRBD2 matching over 14 bases. Germline V gene lookup returns CDR1 SGHRS and CDR2 YFSETQ. V dropped 0 bases and J dropped 9; count of bases not matched to a gene: 11. This CDR3 contains 18 residues. The DNA of the CDR3 is TGCGCCAGCAGCTTGGGCCCGGGACTAGCGGGAGTCACTGGTGAGCAGTTCTTC. It yields the protein CASSLGPGLAGVTGEQFF.

This chain connects TRBV19 to TRBJ2-5, with D possibly TRBD2 on 6 matching bases. The CDR3 length is 12 residues. Per the germline V gene, CDR1 is LNHDA and CDR2 is SQIVND (reference sequence). Trimming shortened V by 6 bases and J by 5 bases, and 10 bases separated the two germline ends. The CDR3 region is CASSGSGETQYF. CDR3 nucleotide sequence: TGTGCCAGTAGCGGGAGCGGCGAGACCCAGTACTTC.

In this sample, this clone turned up a few times. The chain combines TRBV10-1 with TRBJ2-7; 8 bases align to TRBD2. The CDR3 has 14 amino acids. The J segment lost 3 bases and the V segment lost 5 bases, leaving 6 bases of the junction unmatched. The germline gives CDR1 WNHNN, CDR2 SYGVQD (reference sequence). In DNA, the CDR3 is TGCGCCAGCAGTCCAGGGACTAGGGGCTACGAGCAGTACTTC. As protein: CASSPGTRGYEQYF.

The chain employs TRBV7-9 and TRBJ2-5; D is unresolved. The germline CDR1 and CDR2 sequences are SEHNR and FQNEAQ (reference sequence). The CDR3 spans 13 residues. Trimming left V 3 bases short and J 0 bases short, with 5 bases between. The CDR3 spells CASSFSDQETQYF. CDR3 DNA: TGTGCCAGCAGCTTCAGCGACCAAGAGACCCAGTACTTC.

The rearrangement joins TRBV18 to TRBJ1-2; D is perhaps TRBD1 (5 bases). The CDR3 spans 13 residues. Germline V gene sequence: CDR1 KGHSH, CDR2 LQKENI. V gave up 2 bases and J gave up 5 bases, with 9 bases separating them. CDR3 DNA sequence: TGTGCCAGCTCACCAGCGACAGAGTATGGCTACACCTTC. Residues: CASSPATEYGYTF. Combining the CDR3 with reference TRBV18 and TRBJ1-2 gives the whole variable domain NAGVMQNPRHLVRRRGQEARLRCSPMKGHSHVYWYRQLPEEGLKFMVYLQKENIIDESGMPKERFSAEFPKEGPSILRIQQVVRGDSAAYFCASSPATEYGYTFGSGTRLTVV.

This clone has just one count. This chain links TRBV9 with TRBJ2-1; 9 nucleotides match TRBD2. V shed 3 bases, J shed 0 bases, and the junction held 10 bases outside the gene matches. The CDR3 is 18 residues long. Germline-derived CDR1 and CDR2 are SGDLS and YYNGEE. The CDR3 DNA is TGTGCCAGCAGCGCGGGACTAGCCCAGAGGGACTCCTACAATGAGCAGTTCTTC. Translation gives CASSAGLAQRDSYNEQFF.

J is TRBJ1-6 and V is TRBV6-5, with unresolved D. Trimming took 5 bases from V and 10 from J, leaving 18 bases between them. The CDR3 extends over 15 amino acids. Germline CDR1 MNHEY, CDR2 SVGAGI. The CDR3 DNA follows: TGTGCCAGCAGTCCCCGGGCCCTAACGGGGTCACCCCTCCACTTT. It codes for CASSPRALTGSPLHF.

The chain links TRBV28 to TRBJ1-2; D not resolved. Germline loops: CDR1 MDHEN, CDR2 SYDVKM. This CDR3 is 13 amino acids long. Trimming took 5 bases from V and 8 from J, leaving 15 bases between them. The CDR3 loop reads CASSPPGLYGYTF. The CDR3 DNA is TGTGCCAGCAGTCCACCCGGGTTGTACGGCTACACCTTC.

CDR3 region: CASRHQTRRTEAFF. The DNA of the CDR3 is TGTGCCAGCAGGCACCAGACCAGACGGACTGAAGCTTTCTTT. The rearrangement joins TRBV5-6 to TRBJ1-1; D not resolved. Germline CDR1 and CDR2: SGHDT and YYEEEE. This CDR3 is built from 14 residues. V lost 5 bases and J lost 5, with 16 bases in between. The full variable domain, completed using reference TRBV5-6 and TRBJ1-1, is DAGVTQSPTHLIKTRGQQVTLRCSPKSGHDTVSWYQQALGQGPQFIFQYYEEEERQRGNFPDRFSGHQFPNYSSELNVNALLLGDSALYLCASRHQTRRTEAFFGQGTRLTVV.

The gene calls are TRBV15 and TRBJ2-1; 8 bases are shared with TRBD2. Germline-derived CDR1 and CDR2 are LNHNV and YYDKDF (reference sequence). V was clipped by 5 bases and J by 9 bases; unmatched bases: 12. This CDR3 has 15 amino acids. The CDR3 DNA follows: TGTGCCACCAGCCTTCTGTTAGCGGGAAGGGTTGAGCAGTTCTTC. It yields the protein CATSLLLAGRVEQFF.

V and J are TRBV27 and TRBJ2-7; 7 positions match TRBD1. The V segment lost 4 bases and the J segment 2 bases; nucleotides outside the gene matches: 5. Germline loops: CDR1 MNHEY, CDR2 SMNVEV (reference sequence). The CDR3 sequence is 14 residues long. The CDR3 region is CASSSGTEAYEQYF. For the CDR3, the DNA is TGTGCCAGCAGTTCGGGGACAGAAGCCTACGAGCAGTACTTC.

This clone was counted a single time. The CDR3 loop reads CASSLGVQPRDAFF. The CDR3 DNA is TGTGCCAGCAGCTTAGGAGTACAACCCCGGGATGCTTTCTTT. J is TRBJ1-1 and V is TRBV7-2; D ambiguous. The CDR3 extends over 14 amino acids. Looked up from germline, CDR1 is SGHTA and CDR2 is FQGNSA. Deletions cut 1 base from V and 11 bases from J, with 17 bases between. The full variable domain, rest sourced from reference TRBV7-2 and TRBJ1-1, is GAGVSQSPSNKVTEKGKDVELRCDPISGHTALYWYRQSLGQGLEFLIYFQGNSAPDKSGLPSDRFSAERTGGSVSTLTIQRTQQEDSAVYLCASSLGVQPRDAFFGQGTRLTVV.

This chain links TRBV7-9 with TRBJ2-2; 8 bases are shared with TRBD2. J lost 1 base, V lost 5 bases, and 15 bases had no gene match. The CDR3 runs to 19 residues. Germline-derived CDR1 and CDR2 are SEHNR and FQNEAQ (reference sequence). Here the CDR3 reads CASSTQPISGNRNTGELFF. CDR3 DNA: TGTGCCAGCAGCACCCAACCTATTAGCGGGAATAGGAACACCGGGGAGCTGTTTTTT. Full variable domain (rest looked up from reference TRBV7-9 and TRBJ2-2): DTGVSQNPRHKITKRGQNVTFRCDPISEHNRLYWYRQTLGQGPEFLTYFQNEAQLEKSRLLSDRFSAERPKGSFSTLEIQRTEQGDSAMYLCASSTQPISGNRNTGELFFGEGSRLTVL.

The gene calls are TRBV30 and TRBJ2-6; D tentatively fits TRBD1 or TRBD2 (5 bases each). CDR1 is GTSNPN and CDR2 is SVGIG in the germline V gene (reference sequence). The length of the CDR3 is 19 residues. Deletions cut 2 bases from V and 1 base from J, with 21 bases between. The CDR3 region is CAWSFPGPYPPSGANVLTF. In DNA, the CDR3 is TGTGCCTGGAGTTTCCCGGGACCCTACCCCCCTTCTGGGGCCAACGTCCTGACTTTC.

This clone was seen a few times. The J gene is TRBJ2-5, the V gene TRBV10-3; the match to TRBD1 covers 7 bases. The V and J ends lost 7 bases and 2 bases, in that order; junction bases with no gene match: 10. The CDR3 totals 15 residues. CDR1 ENHRY and CDR2 SYGVKD come from the germline V gene. CDR3 in amino acids: CAITEKRGQQETQYF. The CDR3 nucleotides read TGTGCCATCACCGAGAAGAGGGGGCAACAAGAGACCCAGTACTTC.